This TCR beta chain was recorded in a study of regulatory T cells in long-lasting Graves disease. The CDR3 totals 15 residues. Losses at the gene ends were 4 bases for V and 8 bases for J; bases not matched to a gene: 5. Germline V gene sequence: CDR1 PRHDT, CDR2 FYEKMQ (reference sequence). Described time point: newly diagnosed GD, antithyroid drugs for less than 3 months. After RNA was extracted from PBMCs, the TCR library was made from it. Collection of peripheral blood (roughly 9.7 milliliters) was done using EDTA tubes. Arm-PCR with iRepertoire HTBI primers amplified the CDR3 regions for these TCR beta libraries. MiXCR, applied by TCRdb to the multiplex PCR reads, yields one record per CDR3 protein. The table includes approximately 560,000 distinct CDR3 sequences, around 15% detected once. There are a few counts of this clonotype. The antigen is not known. Study results and caveats: Persistent disease was associated with favored TRBV28 usage and with favored use of TRBJ1-2 and TRBJ2-5.

This sample also appeared in a second study, on T cells in Graves' hyperthyroidism and ophthalmopathy. That work adds: The study based diagnoses on clinical symptoms, serum thyroxine and TRAb, thyroid ultrasound and orbital computed tomography.

The clonotype originates from a man aged 18 to 35 with Graves disease. Here the sequenced sample was peripheral blood mononuclear cells (PBMCs), taken at new diagnosis, from a patient treated with antithyroid drugs. The V and J genes are TRBV13 and TRBJ2-1; TRBD2 matches 13 bases. The CDR3 nucleotides read TGTGCCAGCAGCTGGACTAGCGGGAGAGTCGATGAGCAGTTCTTC. It translates to CASSWTSGRVDEQFF.